This TCR beta chain came from a study of siplizumab effects on memory and regulatory T cells. Germline values: CDR1 MNHNY, CDR2 SVGAGI (reference sequence). The ends were cut back, 2 bases at V and 0 bases at J, with 8 bases in the middle. The CDR3 extends over 14 amino acids. The assay covered 75,000 to 100,000 TCR templates per sample. TCRdb's table, derived via immunoSEQ multiplex PCR, lists solely in-frame clones and lacks some. The data show approximately 100,000 clones, roughly 92% seen once. The study, taken as a whole, reports: Many proliferating CD4+ or CD8+ clones remained unclassified. Roughly 80-96% of them could not be assigned either a naive or a memory phenotype.

On this clone: Its antigen is unidentified.

Sample: Tregs sorted from blood. The genes are TRBV6-6 and TRBJ2-7; D gene uncertain. The source of this sequence is a human donor in good health. The CDR3 nucleotides are TGTGCCAGCAGTTACGGCCTCAGCTCCTACGAGCAGTACTTC. Translation: CASSYGLSSYEQYF.